This T cell receptor (beta chain) came from a study of memory B cells and T cells in multiple sclerosis. Method: immunoSEQ multiplex PCR; TCRdb's copy keeps in-frame clones and lacks some. The data hold approximately 32,000 clones, with 86% observed a single time. CFSE-dim autoproliferating and CFSE-high non-proliferating T cells from unstimulated culture were sequenced separately. Cultures began with about 4.6x10^7 CFSE-labeled PBMCs, unstimulated for 6 to 7 days, with replicate wells pooled. Without exogenous stimuli, around 0.5 uM CFSE-labeled PBMCs were cultured serum-free. The study, taken as a whole, reports: Clone-set sizes differed between compartments, so shared clonotype counts needed normalization.

V lost 1 base and J lost 6, with 13 bases in between. This CDR3 spans 15 amino acids. Germline V gene sequence: CDR1 SGHRS, CDR2 YFSETQ. A word on this clone: Its antigen remains unidentified.

The receptor's source is a human donor with multiple sclerosis. Sequencing input: PBMCs from blood kept in culture. The chain uses TRBV5-1 and TRBJ2-2; a weak D match, TRBD1 (6 bases). In nucleotides, the CDR3 is TGCGCCAGCAGCTTGTTGGGGGCCAGGGCCGGGGAGCTGTTTTTT. It codes for CASSLLGARAGELFF.